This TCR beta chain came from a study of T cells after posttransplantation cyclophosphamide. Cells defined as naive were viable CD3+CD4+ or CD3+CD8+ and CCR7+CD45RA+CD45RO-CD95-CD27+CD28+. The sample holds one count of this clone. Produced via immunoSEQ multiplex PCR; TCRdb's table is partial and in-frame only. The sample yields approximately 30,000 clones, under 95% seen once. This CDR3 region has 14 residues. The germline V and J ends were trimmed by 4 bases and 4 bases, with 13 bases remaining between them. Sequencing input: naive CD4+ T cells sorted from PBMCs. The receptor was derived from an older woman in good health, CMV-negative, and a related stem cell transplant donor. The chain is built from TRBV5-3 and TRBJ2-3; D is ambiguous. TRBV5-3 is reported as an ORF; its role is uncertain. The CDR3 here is CARSPPSFPDTQYF. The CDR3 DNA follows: TGTGCCAGAAGCCCCCCGTCCTTTCCAGATACGCAGTATTTT.